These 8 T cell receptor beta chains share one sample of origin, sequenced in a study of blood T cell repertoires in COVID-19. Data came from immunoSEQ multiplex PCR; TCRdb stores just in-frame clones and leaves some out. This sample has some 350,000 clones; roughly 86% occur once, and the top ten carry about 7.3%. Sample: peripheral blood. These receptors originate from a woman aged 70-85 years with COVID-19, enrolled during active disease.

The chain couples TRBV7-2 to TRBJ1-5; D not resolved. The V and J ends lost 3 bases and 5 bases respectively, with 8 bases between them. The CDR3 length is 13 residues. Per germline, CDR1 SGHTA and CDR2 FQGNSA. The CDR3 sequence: CASSFRNDQPQHF. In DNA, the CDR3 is TGTGCCAGCAGCTTCAGGAATGATCAGCCCCAGCATTTT.

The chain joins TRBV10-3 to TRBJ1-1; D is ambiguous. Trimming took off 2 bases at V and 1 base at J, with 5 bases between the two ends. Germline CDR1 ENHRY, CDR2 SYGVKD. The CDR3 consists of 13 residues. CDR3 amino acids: CAISEIRNTEAFF. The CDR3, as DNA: TGTGCCATCAGTGAGATCAGGAACACTGAAGCTTTCTTT.

Here the CDR3 DNA reads TGCAGCGTCGCAGCGGGGGTCAAGTTCAATGAGCAGTTCTTC. Its protein product is CSVAAGVKFNEQFF. The chain recombines TRBV29-1 with TRBJ2-1, with 8 bases fitting TRBD2. Germline lookup yields CDR1 SQVTM and CDR2 ANQGSEA. The CDR3 contains 14 residues. The J segment lost 6 bases and the V segment lost 6 bases, leaving 10 bases of the junction unmatched.

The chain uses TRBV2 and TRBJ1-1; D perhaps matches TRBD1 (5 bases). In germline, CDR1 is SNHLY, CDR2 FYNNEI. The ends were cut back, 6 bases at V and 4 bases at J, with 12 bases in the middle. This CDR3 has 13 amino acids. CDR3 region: CASRGAGVTEAFF. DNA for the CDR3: TGTGCCAGCAGAGGGGCGGGAGTCACTGAAGCTTTCTTT.

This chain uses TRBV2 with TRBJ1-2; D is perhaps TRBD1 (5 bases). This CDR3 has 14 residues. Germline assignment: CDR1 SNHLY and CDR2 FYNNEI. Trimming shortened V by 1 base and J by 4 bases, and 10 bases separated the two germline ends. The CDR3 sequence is CASSEVGGPYGYTF. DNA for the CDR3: TGTGCCAGCAGTGAAGTGGGGGGTCCCTATGGCTACACCTTC.

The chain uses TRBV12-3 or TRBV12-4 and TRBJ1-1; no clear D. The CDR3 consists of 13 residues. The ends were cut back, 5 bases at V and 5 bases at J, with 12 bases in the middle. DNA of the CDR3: TGTGCCAGCAGTCCCTTCGGTGAAACTGAAGCTTTCTTT. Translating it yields CASSPFGETEAFF.

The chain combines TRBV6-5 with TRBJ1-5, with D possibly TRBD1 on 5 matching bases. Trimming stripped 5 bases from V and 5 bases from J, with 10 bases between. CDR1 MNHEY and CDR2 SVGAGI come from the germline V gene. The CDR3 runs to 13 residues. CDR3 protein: CASSLTVDQPQHF. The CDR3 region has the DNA TGTGCCAGCAGTCTGACAGTTGATCAGCCCCAGCATTTT.

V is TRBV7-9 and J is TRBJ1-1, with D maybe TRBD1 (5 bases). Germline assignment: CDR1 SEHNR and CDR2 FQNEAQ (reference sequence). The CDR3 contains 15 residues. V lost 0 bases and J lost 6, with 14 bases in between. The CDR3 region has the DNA TGTGCCAGCAGCTTAGCGTGGGGACTGCGAGCTGAAGCTTTCTTT. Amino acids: CASSLAWGLRAEAFF.